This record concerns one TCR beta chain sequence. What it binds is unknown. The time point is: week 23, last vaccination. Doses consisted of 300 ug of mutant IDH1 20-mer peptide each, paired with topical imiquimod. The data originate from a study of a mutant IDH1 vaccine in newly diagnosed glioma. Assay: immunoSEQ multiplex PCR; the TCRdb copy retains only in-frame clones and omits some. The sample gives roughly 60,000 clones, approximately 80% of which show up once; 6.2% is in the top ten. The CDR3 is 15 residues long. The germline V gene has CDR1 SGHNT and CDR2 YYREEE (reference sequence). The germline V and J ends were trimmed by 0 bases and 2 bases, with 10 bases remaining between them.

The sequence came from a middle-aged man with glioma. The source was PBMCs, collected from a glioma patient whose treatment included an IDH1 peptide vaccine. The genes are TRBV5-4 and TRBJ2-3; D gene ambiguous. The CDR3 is CASSLGRSPTDTQYF. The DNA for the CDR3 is TGTGCCAGCAGCTTGGGTCGGTCTCCCACAGATACGCAGTATTTT.